This T cell receptor beta chain is from a study of blood T cell repertoires in COVID-19. There are 20 residues in the CDR3. V lost 8 bases to trimming and J lost 0 bases; unmatched junction nucleotides: 18. Assay used: immunoSEQ multiplex PCR; TCRdb lists only in-frame clones, some missing. The sample includes 250,000 to 350,000 clones, about 93% seen only once; the top ten take 1% to 1.3%. This chain links TRBV23-1 with TRBJ1-6; TRBD1 matches 8 bases. TRBV23-1 is given ORF status, its function remaining uncertain. The sequence was obtained from a woman in her 30s who had recovered from COVID-19. Sequencing was performed on PBMCs or T cells enriched from blood (not recorded which). The DNA for the CDR3 is TGCGCCAGCGGACCGGCCGACAGGGGTCTTAAAGGCTCCTATAATTCACCCCTCCACTTT. As protein: CASGPADRGLKGSYNSPLHF.